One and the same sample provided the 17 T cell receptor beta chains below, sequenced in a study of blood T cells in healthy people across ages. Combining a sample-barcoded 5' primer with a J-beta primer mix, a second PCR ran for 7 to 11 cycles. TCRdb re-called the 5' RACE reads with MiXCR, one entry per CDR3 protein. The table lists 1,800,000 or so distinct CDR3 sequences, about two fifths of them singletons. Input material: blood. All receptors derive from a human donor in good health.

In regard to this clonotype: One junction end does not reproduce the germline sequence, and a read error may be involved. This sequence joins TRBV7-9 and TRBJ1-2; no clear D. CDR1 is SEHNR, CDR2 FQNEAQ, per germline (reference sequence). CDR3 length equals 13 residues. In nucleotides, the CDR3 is TGTTCCAGCAGCTTAGAGTACACTTATGGCTACACCTTC. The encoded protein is CSSSLEYTYGYTF.

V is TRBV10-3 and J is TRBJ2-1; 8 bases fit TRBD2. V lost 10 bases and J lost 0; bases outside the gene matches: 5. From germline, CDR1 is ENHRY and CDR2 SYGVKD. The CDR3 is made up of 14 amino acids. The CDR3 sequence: CATGGVSSYNEQFF. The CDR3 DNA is TGTGCCACCGGGGGGGTTAGCTCCTACAATGAGCAGTTCTTC.

CDR3 sequence: CSAWRGTYEQYF. The CDR3 DNA is TGCAGTGCTTGGCGGGGGACCTACGAGCAGTACTTC. The rearrangement uses TRBV20-1 and TRBJ2-7; 7 bases fit TRBD2. The CDR3 is 12 residues long. Germline loops: CDR1 DFQATT, CDR2 SNEGSKA (reference sequence). V dropped 5 bases and J dropped 2; count of bases not matched to a gene: 3.

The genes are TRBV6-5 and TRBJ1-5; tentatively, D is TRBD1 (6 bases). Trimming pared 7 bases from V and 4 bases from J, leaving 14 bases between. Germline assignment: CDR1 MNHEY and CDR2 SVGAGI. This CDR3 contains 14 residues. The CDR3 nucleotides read TGTGCCAGCAAATCCGGGACACTTAATCAGCCCCAGCATTTT. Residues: CASKSGTLNQPQHF.

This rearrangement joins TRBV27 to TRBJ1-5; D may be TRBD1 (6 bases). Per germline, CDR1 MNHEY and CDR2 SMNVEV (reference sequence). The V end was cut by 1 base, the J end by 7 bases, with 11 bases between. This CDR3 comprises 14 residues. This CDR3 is CASSLWAGAQPQHF. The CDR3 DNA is TGTGCCAGCAGTTTATGGGCAGGGGCCCAGCCCCAGCATTTT.

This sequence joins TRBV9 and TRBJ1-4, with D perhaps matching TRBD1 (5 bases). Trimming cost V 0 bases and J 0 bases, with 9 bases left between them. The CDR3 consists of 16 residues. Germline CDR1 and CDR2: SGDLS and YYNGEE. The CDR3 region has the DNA TGTGCCAGCAGCGTAGGAACAGGCGCAACTAATGAAAAACTGTTTTTT. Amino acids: CASSVGTGATNEKLFF.

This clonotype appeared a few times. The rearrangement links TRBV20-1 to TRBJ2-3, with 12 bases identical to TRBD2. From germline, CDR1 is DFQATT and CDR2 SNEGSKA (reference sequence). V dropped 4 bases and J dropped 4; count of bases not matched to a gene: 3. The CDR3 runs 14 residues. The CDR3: CSANRLAGADTQYF. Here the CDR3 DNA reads TGCAGTGCTAATCGACTAGCGGGGGCAGATACGCAGTATTTT.

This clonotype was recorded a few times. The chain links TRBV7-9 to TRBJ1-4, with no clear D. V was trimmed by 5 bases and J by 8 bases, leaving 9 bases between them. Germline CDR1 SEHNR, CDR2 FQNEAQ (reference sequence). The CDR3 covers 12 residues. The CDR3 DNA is TGTGCCAGCAGCCGAGACGGGGAAAAACTGTTTTTT. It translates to CASSRDGEKLFF.

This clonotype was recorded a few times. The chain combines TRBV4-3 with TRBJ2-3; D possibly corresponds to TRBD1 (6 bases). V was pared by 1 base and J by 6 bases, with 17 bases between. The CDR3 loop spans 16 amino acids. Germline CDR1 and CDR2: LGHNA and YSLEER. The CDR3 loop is CASSQVLGVQGDTQYF. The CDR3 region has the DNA TGCGCCAGCAGCCAAGTCTTGGGGGTCCAGGGGGATACGCAGTATTTT.

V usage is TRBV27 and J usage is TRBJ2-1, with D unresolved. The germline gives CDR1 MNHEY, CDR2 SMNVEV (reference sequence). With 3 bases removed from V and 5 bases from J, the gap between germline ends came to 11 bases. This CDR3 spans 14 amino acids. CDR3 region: CASSFDSTDNEQFF. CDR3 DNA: TGTGCCAGCAGTTTTGATTCTACCGACAATGAGCAGTTCTTC.

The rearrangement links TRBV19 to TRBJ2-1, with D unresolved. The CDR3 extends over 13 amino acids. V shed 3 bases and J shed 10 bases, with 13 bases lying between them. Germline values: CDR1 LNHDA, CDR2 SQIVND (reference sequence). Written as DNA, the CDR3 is TGTGCCAGTAGTATGCTCGCGAGCGACGAGCAGTTCTTC. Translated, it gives CASSMLASDEQFF.

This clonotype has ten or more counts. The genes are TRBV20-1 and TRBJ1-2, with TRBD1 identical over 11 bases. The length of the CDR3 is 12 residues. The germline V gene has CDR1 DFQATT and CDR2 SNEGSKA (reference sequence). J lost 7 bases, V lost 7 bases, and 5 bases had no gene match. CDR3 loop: CSGGQGVRGYTF. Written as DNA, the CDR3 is TGCAGTGGGGGACAGGGGGTACGTGGCTACACCTTC.

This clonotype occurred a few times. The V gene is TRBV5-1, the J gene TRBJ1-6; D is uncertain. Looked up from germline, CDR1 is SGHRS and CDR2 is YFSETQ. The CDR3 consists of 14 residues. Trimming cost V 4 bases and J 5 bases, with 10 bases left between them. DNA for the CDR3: TGCGCCAGCAGCACCGGGAGGAATAATTCACCCCTCCACTTT. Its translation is CASSTGRNNSPLHF. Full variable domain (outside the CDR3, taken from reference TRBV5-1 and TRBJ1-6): KAGVTQTPRYLIKTRGQQVTLSCSPISGHRSVSWYQQTPGQGLQFLFEYFSETQRNKGNFPGRFSGRQFSNSRSEMNVSTLELGDSALYLCASSTGRNNSPLHFGNGTRLTVT.

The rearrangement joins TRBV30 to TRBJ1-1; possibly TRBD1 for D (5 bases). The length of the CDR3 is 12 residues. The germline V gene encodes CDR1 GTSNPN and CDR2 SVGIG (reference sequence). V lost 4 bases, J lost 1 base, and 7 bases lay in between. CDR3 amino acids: CAWTTGNTEAFF. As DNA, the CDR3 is TGTGCCTGGACAACAGGGAACACTGAAGCTTTCTTT.

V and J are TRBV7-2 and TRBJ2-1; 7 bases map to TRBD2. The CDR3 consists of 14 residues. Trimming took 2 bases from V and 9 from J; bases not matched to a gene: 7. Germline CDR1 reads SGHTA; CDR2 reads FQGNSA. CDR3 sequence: CASSLPQRGAEQFF. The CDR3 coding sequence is TGTGCCAGCAGCTTACCCCAGCGGGGAGCTGAGCAGTTCTTC.

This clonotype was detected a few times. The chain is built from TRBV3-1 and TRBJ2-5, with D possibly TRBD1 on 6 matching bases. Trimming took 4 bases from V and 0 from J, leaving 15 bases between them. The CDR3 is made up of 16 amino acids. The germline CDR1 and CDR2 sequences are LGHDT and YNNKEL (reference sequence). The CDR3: CASSRGSGDHQETQYF. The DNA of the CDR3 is TGTGCCAGCAGCCGGGGTTCAGGGGACCACCAAGAGACCCAGTACTTC.

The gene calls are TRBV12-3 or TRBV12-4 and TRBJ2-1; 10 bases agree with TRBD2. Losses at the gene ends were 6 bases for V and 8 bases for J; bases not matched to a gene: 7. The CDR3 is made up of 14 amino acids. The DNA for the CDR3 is TGTGCCAGCAGGTCTAGCGGGGGACTGGATGAGCAGTTCTTC. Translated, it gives CASRSSGGLDEQFF.